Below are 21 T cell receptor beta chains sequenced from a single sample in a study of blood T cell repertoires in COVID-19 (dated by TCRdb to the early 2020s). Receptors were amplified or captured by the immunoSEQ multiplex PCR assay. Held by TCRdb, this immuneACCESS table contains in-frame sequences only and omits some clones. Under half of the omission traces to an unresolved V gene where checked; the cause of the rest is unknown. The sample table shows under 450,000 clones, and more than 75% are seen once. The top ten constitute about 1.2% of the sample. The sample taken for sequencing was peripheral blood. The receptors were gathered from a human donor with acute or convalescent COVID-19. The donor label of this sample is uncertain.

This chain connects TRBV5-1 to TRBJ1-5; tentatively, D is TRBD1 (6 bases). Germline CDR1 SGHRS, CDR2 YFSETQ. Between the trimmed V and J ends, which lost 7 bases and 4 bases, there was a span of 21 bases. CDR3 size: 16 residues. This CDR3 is CASHFGAGENNQPQHF. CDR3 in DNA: TGCGCCAGCCACTTCGGGGCAGGGGAGAATAATCAGCCCCAGCATTTT.

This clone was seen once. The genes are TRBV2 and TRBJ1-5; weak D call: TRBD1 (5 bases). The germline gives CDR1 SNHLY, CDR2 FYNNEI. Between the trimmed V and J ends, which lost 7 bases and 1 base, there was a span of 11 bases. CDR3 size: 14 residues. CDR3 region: CASNLRASNQPQHF. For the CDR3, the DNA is TGTGCCAGCAATCTCAGGGCGAGCAATCAGCCCCAGCATTTT.

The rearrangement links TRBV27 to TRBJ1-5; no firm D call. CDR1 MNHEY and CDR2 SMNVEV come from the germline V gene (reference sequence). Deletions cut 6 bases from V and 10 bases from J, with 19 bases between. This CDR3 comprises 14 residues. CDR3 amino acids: CASRANPTLSPQHF. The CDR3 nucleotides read TGTGCCAGCAGAGCCAACCCAACCTTGTCTCCCCAGCATTTT.

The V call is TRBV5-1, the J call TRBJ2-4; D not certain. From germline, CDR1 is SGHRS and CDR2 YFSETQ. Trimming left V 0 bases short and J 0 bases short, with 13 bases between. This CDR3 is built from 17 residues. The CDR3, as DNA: TGCGCCAGCAGCTTGGAAGGATGGGCCATAGCCAAAAACATTCAGTACTTC. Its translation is CASSLEGWAIAKNIQYF.

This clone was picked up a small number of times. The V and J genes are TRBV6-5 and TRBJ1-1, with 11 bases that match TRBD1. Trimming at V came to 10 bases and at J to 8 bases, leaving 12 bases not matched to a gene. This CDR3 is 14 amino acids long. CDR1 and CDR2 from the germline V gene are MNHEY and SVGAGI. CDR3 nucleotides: TGTGCCACTGTCGGACAGGGGGCGCGGCGGGAAGCTTTCTTT. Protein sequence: CATVGQGARREAFF.

The CDR3 DNA is TGTGCCAGCAGTGAGTTACTAGCGGGGGGCGCAGATACGCAGTATTTT. Its protein is CASSELLAGGADTQYF. V is TRBV6-1 and J is TRBJ2-3; 12 bases align to TRBD2. The CDR3 contains 16 residues. With V trimmed by 3 bases and J by 4 bases, 5 bases remained unmatched. The germline gives CDR1 MNHNS, CDR2 SASEGT.

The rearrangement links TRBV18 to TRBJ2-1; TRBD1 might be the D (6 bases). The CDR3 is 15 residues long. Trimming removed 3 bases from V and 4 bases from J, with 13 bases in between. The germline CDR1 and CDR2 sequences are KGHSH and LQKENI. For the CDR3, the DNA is TGTGCCAGCTCACCCCAGACAGGCAGTTACAATGAGCAGTTCTTC. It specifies CASSPQTGSYNEQFF.

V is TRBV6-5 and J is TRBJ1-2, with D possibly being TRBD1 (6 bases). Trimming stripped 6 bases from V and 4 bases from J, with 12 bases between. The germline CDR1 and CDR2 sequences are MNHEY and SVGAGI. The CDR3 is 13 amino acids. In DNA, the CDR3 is TGTGCCAGCAGCCGGACAGTGGGCTATGGCTACACCTTC. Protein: CASSRTVGYGYTF.

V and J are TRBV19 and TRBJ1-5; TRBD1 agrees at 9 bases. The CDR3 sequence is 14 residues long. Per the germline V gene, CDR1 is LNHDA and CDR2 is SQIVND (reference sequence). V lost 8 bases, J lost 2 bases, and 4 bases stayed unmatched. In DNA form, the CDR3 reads TGTGCCAGTGGCCGGACAGGGGGCAATCAGCCCCAGCATTTT. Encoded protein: CASGRTGGNQPQHF.

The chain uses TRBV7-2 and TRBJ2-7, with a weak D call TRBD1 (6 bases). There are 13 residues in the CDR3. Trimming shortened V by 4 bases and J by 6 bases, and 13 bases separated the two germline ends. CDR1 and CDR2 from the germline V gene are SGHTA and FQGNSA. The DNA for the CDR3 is TGTGCCAGCAGCTGGACAGCCCGGGCCGAGCAGTACTTC. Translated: CASSWTARAEQYF.

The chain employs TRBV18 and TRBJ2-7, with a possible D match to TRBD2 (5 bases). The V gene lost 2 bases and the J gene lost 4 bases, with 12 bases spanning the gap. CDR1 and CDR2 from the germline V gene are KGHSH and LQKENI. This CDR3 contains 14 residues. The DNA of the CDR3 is TGTGCCAGCTCACCAGCCGGGATTAAATACGAGCAGTACTTC. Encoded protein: CASSPAGIKYEQYF. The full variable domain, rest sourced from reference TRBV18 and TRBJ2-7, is NAGVMQNPRHLVRRRGQEARLRCSPMKGHSHVYWYRQLPEEGLKFMVYLQKENIIDESGMPKERFSAEFPKEGPSILRIQQVVRGDSAAYFCASSPAGIKYEQYFGPGTRLTVT.

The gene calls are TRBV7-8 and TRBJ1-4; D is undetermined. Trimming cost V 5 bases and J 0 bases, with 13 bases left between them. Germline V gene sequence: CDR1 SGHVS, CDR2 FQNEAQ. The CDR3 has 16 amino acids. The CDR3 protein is CASSLELRATNEKLFF. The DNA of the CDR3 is TGTGCCAGCAGCCTAGAATTGCGGGCAACTAATGAAAAACTGTTTTTT.

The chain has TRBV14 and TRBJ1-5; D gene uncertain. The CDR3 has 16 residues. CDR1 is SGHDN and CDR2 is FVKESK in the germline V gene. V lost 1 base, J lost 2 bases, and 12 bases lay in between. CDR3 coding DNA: TGTGCCAGCAGCCAAGTGCGGAGTCCGGGCAATCAGCCCCAGCATTTT. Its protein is CASSQVRSPGNQPQHF.

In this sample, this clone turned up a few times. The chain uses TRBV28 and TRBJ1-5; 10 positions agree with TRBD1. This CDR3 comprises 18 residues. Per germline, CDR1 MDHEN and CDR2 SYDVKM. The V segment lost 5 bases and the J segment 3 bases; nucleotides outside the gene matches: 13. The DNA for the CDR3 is TGTGCCAGCAGTCTATTTATGGCCGGGACAGGGGACAATCAGCCCCAGCATTTT. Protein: CASSLFMAGTGDNQPQHF.

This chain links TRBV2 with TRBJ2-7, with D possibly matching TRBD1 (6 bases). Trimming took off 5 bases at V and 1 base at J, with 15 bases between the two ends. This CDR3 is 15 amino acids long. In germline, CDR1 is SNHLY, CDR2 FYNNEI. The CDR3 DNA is TGTGCCAGCAGTCCTAAGGGACACGTTTCCTACGAGCAGTACTTC. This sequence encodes CASSPKGHVSYEQYF.

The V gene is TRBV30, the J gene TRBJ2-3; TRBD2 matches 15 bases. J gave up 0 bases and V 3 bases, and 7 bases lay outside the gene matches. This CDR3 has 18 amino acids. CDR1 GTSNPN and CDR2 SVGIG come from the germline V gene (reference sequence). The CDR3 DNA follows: TGTGCCTGGAGCCAGGGACTAGCGGGGGGCCCCAGCACAGATACGCAGTATTTT. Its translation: CAWSQGLAGGPSTDTQYF.

CDR3 region: CAWSQLAGGDSYNEQFF. CDR3 nucleotides: TGTGCCTGGAGTCAACTAGCGGGGGGCGACTCCTACAATGAGCAGTTCTTC. The chain recombines TRBV30 with TRBJ2-1, with TRBD2 identical over 12 bases. V shed 2 bases, J shed 0 bases, and the junction held 5 bases outside the gene matches. Germline assignment: CDR1 GTSNPN and CDR2 SVGIG (reference sequence). The CDR3 contains 17 residues.

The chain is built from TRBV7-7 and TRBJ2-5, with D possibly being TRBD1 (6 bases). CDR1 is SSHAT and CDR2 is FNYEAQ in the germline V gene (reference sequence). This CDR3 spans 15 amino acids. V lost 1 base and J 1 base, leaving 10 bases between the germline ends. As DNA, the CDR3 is TGTGCCAGCAGCTTAGATCAGGGGTCCCAAGAGACCCAGTACTTC. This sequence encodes CASSLDQGSQETQYF. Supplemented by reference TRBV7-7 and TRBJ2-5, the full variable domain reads GAGVSQSPRYKVTKRGQDVTLRCDPISSHATLYWYQQALGQGPEFLTYFNYEAQPDKSGLPSDRFSAERPEGSISTLTIQRTEQRDSAMYRCASSLDQGSQETQYFGPGTRLLVL.

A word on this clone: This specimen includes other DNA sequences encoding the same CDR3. As DNA, the CDR3 is TGCGCCAGCAGCTTGTCGGGGGGGCCCTACGAGCAGTACTTC. Translation gives CASSLSGGPYEQYF. This chain uses TRBV5-1 with TRBJ2-7; 8 bases are a match to TRBD2. V trimming: 1 base; J trimming: 2 bases; junction bases outside the gene matches: 2. CDR1 and CDR2 from the germline V gene are SGHRS and YFSETQ. The CDR3 is 14 amino acids.

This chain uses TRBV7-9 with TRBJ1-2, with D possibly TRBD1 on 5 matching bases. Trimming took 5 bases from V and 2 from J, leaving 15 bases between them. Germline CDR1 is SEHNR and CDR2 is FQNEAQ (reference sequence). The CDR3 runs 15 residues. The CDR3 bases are TGTGCCAGCAGCGGCGAACGGCGACAGAACTATGGCTACACCTTC. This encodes CASSGERRQNYGYTF.

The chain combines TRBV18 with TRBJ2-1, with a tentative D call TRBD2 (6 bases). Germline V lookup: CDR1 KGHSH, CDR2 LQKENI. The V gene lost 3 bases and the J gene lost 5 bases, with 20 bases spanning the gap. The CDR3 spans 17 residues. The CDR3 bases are TGTGCCAGCTCACCCAGGCTCAGTGGGACTTCCCACAATGAGCAGTTCTTC. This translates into CASSPRLSGTSHNEQFF.